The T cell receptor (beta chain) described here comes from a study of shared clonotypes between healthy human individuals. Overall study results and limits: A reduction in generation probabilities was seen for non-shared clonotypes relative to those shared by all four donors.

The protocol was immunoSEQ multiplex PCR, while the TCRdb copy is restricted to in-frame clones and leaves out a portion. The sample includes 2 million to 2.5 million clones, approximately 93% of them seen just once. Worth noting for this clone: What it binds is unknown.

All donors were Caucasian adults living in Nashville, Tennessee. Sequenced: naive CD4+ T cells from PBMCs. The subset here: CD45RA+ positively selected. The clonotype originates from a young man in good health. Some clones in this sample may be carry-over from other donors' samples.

Written as DNA, the CDR3 is TGTGCCAGCGACAGGAGTGCAACTAATGAAAAACTGTTTTTT. The encoded protein is CASDRSATNEKLFF. The chain uses TRBV6-1 and TRBJ1-4, with TRBD1 as a possible D gene (6 bases). The germline V gene encodes CDR1 MNHNS and CDR2 SASEGT. Trimming pared 8 bases from V and 0 bases from J, leaving 10 bases between. The CDR3 consists of 14 residues.